The text below deals with one TCR beta chain. The data were obtained in a study of blood T cell repertoires in COVID-19. In the study overall: Sources were T cells, B-cell-depleted T cells, or PBMCs; the material itself was cDNA or gDNA.

V trimming: 0 bases; J trimming: 2 bases; junction bases outside the gene matches: 13. The CDR3 contains 20 residues. CDR1 is SGHTA and CDR2 is FQGTGA in the germline V gene. TCRdb's table, derived via immunoSEQ multiplex PCR, lists solely in-frame clones and lacks some. The sample has 30,000 or so clones, roughly 85% seen once; the top ten hold roughly 9.1%. Sample: peripheral blood. The source is a man older than 75 with active COVID-19. The chain links TRBV7-3 to TRBJ2-2, with 9 bases matching TRBD1. CDR3 nucleotide sequence: TGTGCCAGCAGCTTAACGGCCACAGGGGGCCGAGGGAAAAACACCGGGGAGCTGTTTTTT. The encoded protein is CASSLTATGGRGKNTGELFF.